Listed below are T cell receptor beta chains from one sample, sequenced in a study of CD4+ T cells in melanoma. Profiled with immunoSEQ multiplex PCR; TCRdb holds only in-frame clones, not every one. The sample yields about 5,000 clones, 55% to 80% seen once. Material: cells from a culture (not recorded whether cultured in vitro). All receptors come from a human donor with melanoma. CDR3s include the opening cysteine and the closing phenylalanine or tryptophan. The D gene is left open where the match is weak. Clone size is stated in some rows and not others, as once, few, many or a class when expanded.

d_call v_call clone_size cdr3_aa
TRBD1 TRBV5-1 - CASSSGQSSYEQYF
TRBD1 TRBV6-6 - CATATGDLHNEQFF
- TRBV5-1 - CASSLFRPDRGGEQYF
- TRBV27 - CASSTYNEQFF
- TRBV19 - CASKGEGYTF
TRBD1 TRBV5-1 few CASSPQGAVGEQYF
- TRBV5-8 - CASSFSGSSGNTIYF
- TRBV10-3 medium-sized CATQGGNEQFF
TRBD1 TRBV27 - CASSTGGSYNEQFF
- TRBV19 - CASSAGTNTEAFF
TRBD1 TRBV30 few CAWRGQSFYGYTF
- TRBV12-3/TRBV12-4 - CASSFSWELFF
TRBD1 TRBV5-1 medium-sized CASSLAKAGGFYGYTF
TRBD1 TRBV30 - CAWTGQDYYEQYF
TRBD2 TRBV2 - CASSTSGGHGSYNEQFF
- TRBV4-1 medium-sized CASSPQMKAEISYEQYF
- TRBV6-5 - CASSQQGNTEAFF
- TRBV19 few CASSRFNSQDGYTF
TRBD1 TRBV7-2 - CASSSQGNINTEAFF
- TRBV19 - CASSIAGLGEQYF
- TRBV28 - CASSEGFQETQYF
TRBD2 TRBV7-9 - CASRWSGGTYNEQFF
- TRBV4-2 once CASSQGGGWNTEAFF
- TRBV12-3/TRBV12-4 - CASSRQAKGGYTF
- TRBV7-9 - CASSPRGDTEAFF
- TRBV19 - CASSMGIQGIGTEAFF
TRBD1 TRBV28 - CASSFGTGPTGAFF
TRBD1 TRBV9 - CASTVAPWGGTENTEAFF
TRBD1 TRBV14 - CASSPTGLYEQYF
- TRBV28 - CASSPLGGENTEAFF
- TRBV12-5 - CASGLTRMDGYTF
TRBD1 TRBV19 - CASSIGTGMNTEAFF
- TRBV12-3/TRBV12-4 - CASTQGSYNEQFF
- TRBV11-2 - CASSLTGETQYF
- TRBV7-3 - CASSLNWRGSYNEQFF
- TRBV19 - CASSLGGQGGQPQHF
- TRBV7-9 few CASSPSSVSYNEQFF
- TRBV10-1 few CASSEPVPCGYTF
- TRBV15 - CATSRVGMGNQPQHF
TRBD1 TRBV30 once CAWTGQGAPGQYF
- TRBV3-1/TRBV3-2 - CASSHFGGTNYGYTF
TRBD1 TRBV7-9 - CASSPYPGTGYEQYF